These T cell receptor beta chains were read from a single sample in a study of early T cells in non-severe SARS-CoV-2 infection. TCRdb re-analysed the 5' RACE reads in MiXCR, keeping a single row per CDR3 protein. The sample includes tens of thousands of distinct CDR3 sequences, about 13% of them seen just once. Sequences were obtained from whole blood. The receptors shown here come from an adult who was a healthcare worker with PCR-confirmed SARS-CoV-2 infection or an uninfected control (not recorded which). The CDR3 runs from the conserved cysteine through the conserved F or W. Fields, in order: V gene, J gene, D gene, clone size, CDR3 protein, CDR3 DNA. The D gene is left open where the match is weak. The size field is filled for only some rows; it gives once, few, many or a size class.

TRBV5-1	TRBJ1-1	NA	NA	CANSLVQDTEAFF	TGCGCCAACAGCTTGGTGCAAGACACTGAAGCTTTCTTT
TRBV2	TRBJ1-5	NA	many	CASQSGAYSNQPQHF	TGTGCCAGCCAGAGCGGGGCTTATAGCAATCAGCCCCAGCATTTT
TRBV5-1	TRBJ2-7	NA	many	CASSLVLGRIYEQYF	TGCGCCAGCAGCTTGGTATTGGGACGGATTTACGAGCAGTACTTC
TRBV28	TRBJ2-5	TRBD2	NA	CASSSLLAGPQETQYF	TGTGCCAGCAGTTCCCTACTAGCGGGACCTCAAGAGACCCAGTACTTC
TRBV19	TRBJ2-6	NA	many	CASSSQASGANVLTF	TGTGCCAGTAGTAGCCAGGCCTCTGGGGCCAACGTCCTGACTTTC
TRBV3-1	TRBJ1-2	TRBD1	NA	CASSQDARVRTGISGYTF	TGTGCCAGCAGCCAAGATGCCCGGGTTAGGACAGGGATTAGCGGCTACACCTTC
TRBV7-9	TRBJ2-1	NA	NA	CASSLASTTTEQFF	TGTGCCAGCAGCTTAGCTTCCACTACTACTGAGCAGTTCTTC
TRBV5-1	TRBJ2-5	TRBD1	many	CASSLQGVFEETQYF	TGCGCCAGCAGCTTACAGGGGGTTTTTGAAGAGACCCAGTACTTC
TRBV6-6	TRBJ2-3	NA	NA	CASESILPDTQYF	TGTGCCAGCGAGTCTATACTCCCAGATACGCAGTATTTT
TRBV27	TRBJ2-1	TRBD2	NA	CASSSFRRESYNEQFF	TGTGCCAGCAGTTCGTTCCGGCGGGAGTCCTACAATGAGCAGTTCTTC
TRBV4-3	TRBJ2-3	TRBD2	many	CASSQESGRVNTQYF	TGCGCCAGCAGCCAAGAGAGCGGGAGGGTTAATACGCAGTATTTT
TRBV14	TRBJ2-1	TRBD2	many	CASSHRAGVFNEQFF	TGTGCCAGCAGCCATAGAGCGGGAGTATTCAATGAGCAGTTCTTC
TRBV13	TRBJ2-2	TRBD2	NA	CASSLGLAGDVELFF	TGTGCCAGCAGCTTGGGACTAGCGGGAGATGTGGAGCTGTTTTTT
TRBV4-3	TRBJ2-2	TRBD1	few	CASSQETGGRGGELFF	TGCGCCAGCAGCCAAGAGACAGGGGGAAGAGGCGGGGAGCTGTTTTTT
TRBV29-1	TRBJ2-3	TRBD1	NA	CSAPSTGTGFADTQYF	TGCAGCGCTCCCTCCACCGGGACAGGGTTTGCAGATACGCAGTATTTT
TRBV29-1	TRBJ1-1	NA	many	CSSVGASNTEAFF	TGCAGCTCCGTGGGGGCCTCGAACACTGAAGCTTTCTTT
TRBV6-2/TRBV6-3	TRBJ2-7	TRBD1	NA	CATVPGQGAYEQYF	TGTGCCACCGTACCGGGACAGGGGGCATACGAGCAGTACTTC
TRBV14	TRBJ1-1	NA	few	CASSQDLAAEAFF	TGTGCCAGCAGCCAAGATTTGGCGGCGGAAGCTTTCTTT
TRBV11-2	TRBJ2-7	TRBD1	many	CASSHRDRGRREQYF	TGTGCCAGCAGCCACCGGGACAGGGGGCGGCGAGAGCAGTACTTC
TRBV20-1	TRBJ1-1	NA	NA	CSARGGRPDTEAFF	TGCAGTGCTAGAGGCGGGAGACCCGACACTGAAGCTTTCTTT
TRBV28	TRBJ1-1	NA	NA	CASSSGQRAFF	TGTGCCAGCAGTTCCGGACAGCGGGCTTTCTTT
TRBV20-1	TRBJ1-1	NA	few	CSARDGGRGYAEAFF	TGCAGTGCTAGAGATGGGGGCAGGGGATACGCTGAAGCTTTCTTT
TRBV6-2/TRBV6-3	TRBJ2-7	TRBD1	NA	CASTPRTGDYEQYF	TGTGCCAGCACCCCAAGGACAGGGGATTACGAGCAGTACTTC
TRBV20-1	TRBJ2-2	TRBD1	few	CSARGQKRPPTGELFF	TGCAGTGCTAGGGGACAGAAGAGGCCCCCAACCGGGGAGCTGTTTTTT
TRBV3-1	TRBJ1-1	TRBD1	NA	CASSHRGRVTEAFF	TGTGCCAGCAGCCACAGGGGGCGGGTCACTGAAGCTTTCTTT
TRBV28	TRBJ2-6	NA	few	CASSLWAGDSGANVLTF	TGTGCCAGCAGTTTATGGGCAGGCGACTCTGGGGCCAACGTCCTGACTTTC
TRBV7-3	TRBJ2-2	NA	few	CASSLAGTGELFF	TGTGCCAGCAGCTTAGCAGGCACCGGGGAGCTGTTTTTT
TRBV10-1	TRBJ2-3	NA	NA	CASSELGGDTQYF	TGCGCCAGCAGTGAGCTAGGGGGAGATACGCAGTATTTT
TRBV29-1	TRBJ1-1	NA	few	CSVDAQGPMLNTEAFF	TGCAGCGTTGACGCACAGGGACCGATGCTGAACACTGAAGCTTTCTTT
TRBV20-1	TRBJ2-7	NA	few	CSARDARDPGNEQYF	TGCAGTGCTAGAGATGCTAGGGACCCAGGGAACGAGCAGTACTTC
TRBV5-1	TRBJ1-6	NA	NA	CASSRESNSPLHF	TGCGCCAGCAGTCGGGAGAGCAATTCACCCCTCCACTTT
TRBV3-1	TRBJ2-5	NA	NA	CASSQESRFQETQYF	TGTGCCAGCAGCCAAGAAAGCCGATTCCAAGAGACCCAGTACTTC
TRBV5-6	TRBJ1-3	NA	NA	CASSLYGGLSGNTIYF	TGTGCCAGCAGCTTGTATGGGGGGCTAAGCGGAAACACCATATATTTT
TRBV29-1	TRBJ1-2	TRBD1	few	CSVSGTATSLYGYTF	TGCAGCGTTTCCGGGACAGCAACTTCCCTCTATGGCTACACCTTC
TRBV2	TRBJ1-6	TRBD1	NA	CASTRDRVNSPLHF	TGTGCCAGCACGCGGGACAGGGTTAACTCACCCCTCCACTTT
TRBV20-1	TRBJ1-5	NA	many	CSAPIGSGNQPQHF	TGCAGTGCCCCTATAGGGAGCGGCAATCAGCCCCAGCATTTT
TRBV7-8	TRBJ1-1	NA	many	CASSLAGGPKYTEAFF	TGTGCCAGCAGCTTAGCGGGAGGTCCGAAGTACACTGAAGCTTTCTTT
TRBV15	TRBJ2-2	NA	many	CATSLPTGGTGELFF	TGTGCCACCAGTTTACCCACGGGTGGAACCGGGGAGCTGTTTTTT
TRBV7-3	TRBJ2-1	TRBD1	few	CASSAGTGGSYNEQFF	TGTGCCAGCAGCGCCGGGACAGGGGGTTCCTACAATGAGCAGTTCTTC
TRBV5-6	TRBJ2-1	TRBD2	NA	CASSFRLAGHNEQFF	TGTGCCAGCAGCTTTAGGCTAGCGGGTCACAATGAGCAGTTCTTC
TRBV18	TRBJ2-7	NA	many	CASSPQQVGYEQYF	TGTGCCAGCTCACCTCAACAGGTCGGCTACGAGCAGTACTTC
TRBV6-5	TRBJ2-1	NA	many	CASSYSKGDWLNEQFF	TGTGCCAGCAGTTACTCGAAAGGGGATTGGTTAAATGAGCAGTTCTTC
TRBV29-1	TRBJ1-3	TRBD1	many	CSVGQDGNTIYF	TGCAGCGTGGGACAGGACGGAAACACCATATATTTT
TRBV7-6	TRBJ1-1	NA	many	CASSLAGLDTEAFF	TGTGCCAGCAGCTTAGCAGGGCTTGACACTGAAGCTTTCTTT
TRBV7-7	TRBJ2-2	NA	many	CASSLPVGGELFF	TGTGCTAGCAGCTTACCGGTGGGCGGGGAGCTGTTTTTT
TRBV4-1	TRBJ1-4	NA	NA	CASSQEDATNEKLFF	TGCGCCAGCAGCCAAGAAGACGCAACTAATGAAAAACTGTTTTTT
TRBV12-3/TRBV12-4	TRBJ2-2	TRBD2	NA	CASRLGTSGYNTGELFF	TGTGCCAGCAGACTCGGGACTAGCGGGTATAACACCGGGGAGCTGTTTTTT
TRBV20-1	TRBJ2-1	NA	few	CSPTPLATPYNEQFF	TGCAGTCCGACTCCCCTAGCGACCCCCTACAATGAGCAGTTCTTC
TRBV29-1	TRBJ2-7	TRBD2	NA	CSAGRGPFNSEQYF	TGCAGCGCTGGGAGGGGACCGTTCAACTCCGAGCAGTACTTC
TRBV29-1	TRBJ1-1	NA	NA	CSVEITNTEAFF	TGCAGCGTTGAGATTACGAACACTGAAGCTTTCTTT
TRBV7-2	TRBJ2-5	TRBD2	few	CASSFGLAEKTQYF	TGTGCCAGCAGTTTCGGACTAGCGGAAAAGACCCAGTACTTC
TRBV29-1	TRBJ2-4	NA	few	CSVEDQVAKNIQYF	TGCAGCGTTGAAGATCAGGTAGCCAAAAACATTCAGTACTTC
TRBV28	TRBJ1-1	NA	few	CASSLPLGTEAFF	TGTGCCAGCAGTTTGCCACTTGGCACTGAAGCTTTCTTT
TRBV12-3/TRBV12-4	TRBJ2-7	NA	many	CASRDSGYYEQYF	TGTGCCAGCAGAGATAGCGGATACTACGAGCAGTACTTC
TRBV10-3	TRBJ2-3	TRBD2	NA	CAGSGVTTDTQYF	TGTGCCGGCAGCGGGGTTACCACAGATACGCAGTATTTT